These T cell receptor beta chains were read from a single sample in a study of cytomegalovirus exposure and HLA in healthy donors. Sequenced by immunoSEQ multiplex PCR; TCRdb stores in-frame clones only, minus some. The table for this sample gives tens of thousands of clones. The sample comprised PBMCs. The receptor set was obtained from a woman aged 40 to 50 in good health and CMV-seronegative. The CDR3 runs from the conserved cysteine through the conserved F or W. D genes are given only for firm matches. Clone size is not always given. Where it is, it says once, few, many or a class for expanded clones.

NA	NA	TRBJ2-5	TRBV10-3	CAIGGAGETQYF	TGTGCCATCGGGGGGGCAGGGGAGACCCAGTACTTC
TRBD2	NA	TRBJ2-3	TRBV7-9	CASALGLAGGPNTQYF	TGTGCCAGCGCCTTGGGACTAGCGGGGGGGCCGAATACGCAGTATTTT
NA	NA	TRBJ1-2	TRBV4-2	CASSQVNPNYGYTF	TGTGCCAGCAGCCAAGTTAATCCTAACTATGGCTACACCTTC
TRBD1	NA	TRBJ2-7	TRBV4-1	CASSQEVDRGAFYEQYF	TGCGCCAGCAGCCAAGAGGTCGACAGGGGGGCGTTCTACGAGCAGTACTTC
NA	NA	TRBJ1-2	TRBV28	CASSPNLRANKAHGYTF	TGTGCCAGCAGTCCTAACCTCAGGGCCAACAAGGCCCATGGCTACACCTTC
NA	NA	TRBJ2-5	TRBV5-1	CASSLGGPQETQYF	TGCGCCAGCAGCTTGGGAGGCCCACAAGAGACCCAGTACTTC
TRBD1	NA	TRBJ2-7	TRBV27	CASSSRGQGSYEQYF	TGTGCCAGCAGTTCTAGGGGACAGGGCAGCTACGAGCAGTACTTC
NA	NA	TRBJ1-1	TRBV7-9	CASSSNPIPEAFF	TGTGCCAGCAGCTCTAATCCTATACCGGAAGCTTTCTTT
TRBD1	NA	TRBJ1-2	TRBV6-1	CASSETGMDGYTF	TGTGCCAGCAGTGAGACAGGGATGGATGGCTACACCTTC
NA	NA	TRBJ2-7	TRBV6-1	CASRPTPNSYEQYF	TGTGCCAGCAGGCCCACCCCTAACTCCTACGAGCAGTACTTC
TRBD1	NA	TRBJ1-2	TRBV30	CAWSTRGQGPPYTF	TGTGCCTGGAGTACTCGCGGACAGGGGCCGCCCTACACCTTC
TRBD2	NA	TRBJ2-7	TRBV18	CASSPPGLAGGAYEQYF	TGTGCCAGCTCACCTCCGGGACTAGCGGGAGGGGCCTACGAGCAGTACTTC
TRBD1	NA	TRBJ1-1	TRBV19	CASRYNRGNTEAFF	TGTGCCAGTAGATACAACAGGGGGAACACTGAAGCTTTCTTT
NA	NA	TRBJ1-4	TRBV30	CAWKQDVVEKLFF	TGTGCCTGGAAACAGGACGTGGTTGAAAAACTGTTTTTT
TRBD2	NA	TRBJ2-3	TRBV6-1	CASSELAGGHGDTQYF	TGTGCCAGCAGTGAACTAGCGGGGGGGCATGGAGATACGCAGTATTTT
NA	NA	TRBJ1-1	TRBV4-2	CASSQGDTTLEAFF	TGTGCCAGCAGCCAAGGGGACACGACCCTTGAAGCTTTCTTT
TRBD1	NA	TRBJ2-7	TRBV19	CASSIGQGSSYEQYF	TGTGCCAGTAGTATCGGACAGGGAAGTTCCTACGAGCAGTACTTC
NA	NA	TRBJ2-3	TRBV10-3	CAIRDPDSFLSTDTQYF	TGTGCCATCAGGGACCCGGACAGTTTTCTAAGCACAGATACGCAGTATTTT
TRBD1	NA	TRBJ2-7	TRBV6-5	CASSGPGQGKYF	TGTGCCAGCAGTGGACCGGGACAGGGAAAGTACTTC
TRBD2	NA	TRBJ2-2	TRBV6-6	CASSYSGREGPGELFF	TGTGCCAGCAGTTACTCGGGGCGGGAGGGCCCCGGGGAGCTGTTTTTT
TRBD1	NA	TRBJ1-6	TRBV9	CASSVDQGGRPSSMSGGSPLHF	TGTGCCAGCAGCGTAGATCAGGGGGGACGGCCATCCTCTATGTCCGGGGGTTCACCCCTCCACTTT
TRBD1	NA	TRBJ2-1	TRBV5-1	CASSLQGQSLNEQFF	TGCGCCAGCAGCTTGCAGGGACAGTCTCTCAATGAGCAGTTCTTC
NA	NA	TRBJ1-1	TRBV18	CASSPQEAMNTEAFF	TGTGCCAGCTCCCCACAAGAGGCCATGAACACTGAAGCTTTCTTT
NA	NA	TRBJ1-5	TRBV19	CASSISGVGDYSNQPQHF	TGTGCCAGTAGTATCAGCGGGGTTGGGGATTATAGCAATCAGCCCCAGCATTTT
TRBD1	NA	TRBJ2-7	TRBV11-1	CASSTDRGYEQYF	TGTGCCAGCAGCACCGACAGGGGATACGAGCAGTACTTC
NA	NA	TRBJ2-6	TRBV25-1	CASSEELSGANVLTF	TGTGCCAGCAGTGAAGAGCTGAGTGGGGCCAACGTCCTGACTTTC
TRBD1	NA	TRBJ1-2	TRBV4-1	CASSQGDRVVRGYTF	TGCGCCAGCAGCCAAGGGGACAGGGTGGTTCGTGGCTACACCTTC
NA	NA	TRBJ2-7	TRBV6-1	CASRGTSEGYEQYF	TGTGCCAGCAGGGGGACTTCCGAAGGGTACGAGCAGTACTTC
NA	NA	TRBJ1-2	TRBV7-2	CASSLASPVYGYTF	TGTGCCAGCAGCTTAGCTTCCCCTGTCTATGGCTACACCTTC
TRBD1	NA	TRBJ2-7	TRBV15	CATSREGAGGVYEQYF	TGTGCCACCAGCAGAGAAGGTGCAGGGGGAGTCTACGAGCAGTACTTC
NA	NA	TRBJ1-3	TRBV7-2	CASRESSGNTIYF	TGTGCCAGCAGAGAGAGCTCTGGAAACACCATATATTTT
TRBD1	NA	TRBJ2-5	TRBV18	CASSHDRGRGETQYF	TGTGCCAGCTCTCACGACAGGGGGCGCGGGGAGACCCAGTACTTC
TRBD2	NA	TRBJ2-2	TRBV2	CASSESGGSGELFF	TGTGCCAGCAGTGAAAGCGGGGGATCCGGGGAGCTGTTTTTT
NA	NA	TRBJ2-7	TRBV5-6	CASSRMGGGEQYF	TGTGCCAGCAGCCGTATGGGGGGAGGCGAGCAGTACTTC
NA	NA	TRBJ2-5	TRBV2	CASSAEGRETQYF	TGTGCCAGCAGTGCGGAGGGCAGGGAGACCCAGTACTTC
TRBD1	NA	TRBJ1-6	TRBV19	CASSRTGTGNSPLHF	TGTGCCAGTAGTAGGACCGGGACAGGGAATTCACCCCTCCACTTT
NA	NA	TRBJ2-7	TRBV9	CASSAIAGSYEQYF	TGTGCCAGCAGCGCAATCGCGGGGTCCTACGAGCAGTACTTC
NA	medium-sized	TRBJ1-1	TRBV10-3	CATRGDMNTEAFF	TGTGCCACTAGGGGCGATATGAACACTGAAGCTTTCTTT
NA	NA	TRBJ2-5	TRBV9	CASSVALAETQYF	TGTGCCAGCAGCGTAGCACTAGCAGAGACCCAGTACTTC
NA	NA	TRBJ2-7	TRBV5-6	CASSSVSEQYF	TGTGCCAGCAGCTCCGTGTCCGAGCAGTACTTC
NA	NA	TRBJ1-5	TRBV19	CASRGPGHNQPQHF	TGTGCCAGTAGAGGTCCTGGACACAATCAGCCCCAGCATTTT
TRBD1	NA	TRBJ1-4	TRBV15	CATSRGTGDLSGLFF	TGTGCCACCAGCAGAGGAACAGGGGACCTCAGTGGACTGTTTTTT
NA	NA	TRBJ2-1	TRBV29-1	CSVEDQAGAYNEQFF	TGCAGCGTTGAAGATCAGGCAGGGGCGTACAATGAGCAGTTCTTC
TRBD2	NA	TRBJ2-5	TRBV7-2	CASSPDPAGRETQYF	TGTGCCAGCAGCCCGGACCCAGCGGGGAGGGAGACCCAGTACTTC
NA	NA	TRBJ2-3	TRBV18	CASSPSGDSTDTQYF	TGTGCCAGCTCACCATCCGGGGATAGCACAGATACGCAGTATTTT
TRBD1	NA	TRBJ2-7	TRBV28	CATYSGTGDEQYF	TGTGCCACGTACTCCGGGACAGGGGACGAGCAGTACTTC
TRBD2	NA	TRBJ2-3	TRBV5-1	CASSFRLAASTDTQYF	TGCGCCAGCAGCTTTAGACTAGCGGCTAGCACAGATACGCAGTATTTT
TRBD2	NA	TRBJ2-1	TRBV5-6	CASSVASGGVDNEQFF	TGTGCCAGCAGCGTAGCTAGCGGGGGGGTTGACAATGAGCAGTTCTTC
TRBD1	NA	TRBJ1-1	TRBV25-1	CASSEIQGAIGTEAFF	TGTGCCAGCAGTGAAATACAGGGGGCTATTGGCACTGAAGCTTTCTTT
NA	NA	TRBJ1-1	TRBV7-3	CASSLDRNTEAFF	TGTGCCAGCAGCCTGGACAGGAACACTGAAGCTTTCTTT
NA	NA	TRBJ1-1	TRBV12-5	CASAGVDEAFF	TGTGCTAGTGCGGGGGTAGATGAAGCTTTCTTT
TRBD2	NA	TRBJ2-3	TRBV7-6	CASSELAGTTDTQYF	TGTGCCAGCAGCGAGCTAGCGGGGACTACAGATACGCAGTATTTT
TRBD1	NA	TRBJ2-1	TRBV5-4	CASSQGQGPDNEQFF	TGTGCCAGCAGCCAAGGACAGGGCCCCGACAATGAGCAGTTCTTC
NA	NA	TRBJ1-4	TRBV6-5	CASSYSGATNEKLFF	TGTGCCAGCAGTTACTCCGGTGCAACTAATGAAAAACTGTTTTTT
NA	NA	TRBJ2-7	TRBV7-9	CASSTGAGGEQYF	TGTGCCAGCAGCACCGGGGCCGGAGGGGAGCAGTACTTC
TRBD1	NA	TRBJ1-4	TRBV6-5	CASSYSGPGGEKLFF	TGTGCCAGCAGTTATTCCGGTCCAGGGGGCGAAAAACTGTTTTTT
NA	NA	TRBJ2-3	TRBV28	CASNDRGLTDTQYF	TGTGCCAGCAACGATCGGGGTCTCACAGATACGCAGTATTTT
TRBD1	NA	TRBJ1-2	TRBV7-9	CASSPQTGSNYGYTF	TGTGCCAGCAGCCCCCAGACAGGGTCTAACTATGGCTACACCTTC
NA	NA	TRBJ2-3	TRBV19	CASSSGPFYTDTQYF	TGTGCCAGTAGTTCGGGTCCCTTTTACACAGATACGCAGTATTTT